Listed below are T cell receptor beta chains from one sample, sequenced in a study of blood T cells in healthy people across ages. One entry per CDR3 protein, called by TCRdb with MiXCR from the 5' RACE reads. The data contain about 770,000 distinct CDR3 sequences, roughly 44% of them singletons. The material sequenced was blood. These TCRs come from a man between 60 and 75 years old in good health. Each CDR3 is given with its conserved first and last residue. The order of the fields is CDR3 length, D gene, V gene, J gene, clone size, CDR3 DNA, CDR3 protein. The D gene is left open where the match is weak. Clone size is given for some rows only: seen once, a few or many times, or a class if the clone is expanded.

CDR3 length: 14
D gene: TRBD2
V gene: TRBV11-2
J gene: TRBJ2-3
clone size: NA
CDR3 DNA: TGTGCCAGCAGCAATAGCGGGTGGACAGATACGCAGTATTTT
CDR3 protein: CASSNSGWTDTQYF

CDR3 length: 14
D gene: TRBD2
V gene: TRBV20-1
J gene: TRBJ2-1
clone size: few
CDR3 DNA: TGCAGTGCTCCCAGGGAGCGGGGGGCAGGTGAGCAGTTCTTC
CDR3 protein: CSAPRERGAGEQFF

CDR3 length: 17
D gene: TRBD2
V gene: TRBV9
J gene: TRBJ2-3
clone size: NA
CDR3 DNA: TGTGCCAGCAGCCCGAGGACTAGCGGGGGACACACAGATACGCAGTATTTT
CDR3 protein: CASSPRTSGGHTDTQYF

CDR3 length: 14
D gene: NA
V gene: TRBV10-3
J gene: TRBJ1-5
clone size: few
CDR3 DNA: TGTGCCATCAGTGAGCAGGGAGGCAATCAGCCCCAGCATTTT
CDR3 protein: CAISEQGGNQPQHF

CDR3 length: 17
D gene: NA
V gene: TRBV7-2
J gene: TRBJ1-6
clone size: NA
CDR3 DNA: TGTGCCAGCAGCCGAGGGGAAAGACCGCTTGAAAAATCACCCCTCCACTTT
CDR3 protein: CASSRGERPLEKSPLHF

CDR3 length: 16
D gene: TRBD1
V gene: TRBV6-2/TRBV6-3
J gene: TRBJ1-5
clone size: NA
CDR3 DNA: TGTGCCAGCACCCTAGGACAGGGGCTGGGCAATCAGCCCCAGCATTTT
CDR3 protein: CASTLGQGLGNQPQHF

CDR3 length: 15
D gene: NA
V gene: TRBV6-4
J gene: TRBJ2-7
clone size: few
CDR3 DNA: TGTGCCAGCAGATCTCTCACAGGGTGGTCCTACGAGCAGTACTTC
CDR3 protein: CASRSLTGWSYEQYF

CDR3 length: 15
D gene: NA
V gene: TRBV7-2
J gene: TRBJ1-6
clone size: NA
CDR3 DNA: TGTGCCAGCAGCTCCACCTGGGAGGGTTGGTCACCCCTCCACTTT
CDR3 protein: CASSSTWEGWSPLHF

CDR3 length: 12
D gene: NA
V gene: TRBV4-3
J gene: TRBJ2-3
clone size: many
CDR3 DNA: TGCGCCAGCAGCCAAGATCGGGATACGCAGTATTTT
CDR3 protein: CASSQDRDTQYF

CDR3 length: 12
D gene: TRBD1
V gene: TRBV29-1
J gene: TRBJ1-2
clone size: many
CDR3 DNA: TGCAGCGCCACAGGGGACGTCTATGGCTACACCTTC
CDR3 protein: CSATGDVYGYTF

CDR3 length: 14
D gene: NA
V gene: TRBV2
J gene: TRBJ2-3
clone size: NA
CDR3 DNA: TGTGCCAGCAAGGGGGGTAGGGGTTCAGATACGCAGTATTTT
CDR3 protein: CASKGGRGSDTQYF

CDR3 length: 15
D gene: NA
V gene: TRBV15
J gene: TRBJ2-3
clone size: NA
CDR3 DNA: TGTGCCACCAGCAGAGAGGGCAGATACACAGATACGCAGTATTTT
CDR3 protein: CATSREGRYTDTQYF

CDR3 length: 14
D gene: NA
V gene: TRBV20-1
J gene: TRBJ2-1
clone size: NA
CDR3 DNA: TGCAGTGCTAGCGGGGGCGTCCATTACAATGAGCAGTTCTTC
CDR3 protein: CSASGGVHYNEQFF

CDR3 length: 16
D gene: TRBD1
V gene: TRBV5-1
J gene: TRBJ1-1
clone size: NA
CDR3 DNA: TGCGCCAGCAGCTTGTTCGGGACAGGCAAGAACACTGAAGCTTTCTTT
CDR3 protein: CASSLFGTGKNTEAFF

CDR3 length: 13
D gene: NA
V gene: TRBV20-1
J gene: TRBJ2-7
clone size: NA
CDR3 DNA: TGCAGTGCTATTTTGACAGACTACAGTGAGCAGTACTTC
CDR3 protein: CSAILTDYSEQYF

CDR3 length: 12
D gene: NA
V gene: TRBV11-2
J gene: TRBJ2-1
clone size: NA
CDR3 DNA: TGTGCCAGCAGCTCCCGCGCGAATGAGCAGTTCTTC
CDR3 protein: CASSSRANEQFF

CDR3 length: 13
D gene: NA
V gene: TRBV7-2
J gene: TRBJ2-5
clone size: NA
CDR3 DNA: TGTGCCAGCAGCTTAGGACGGGCTGGGACCCAGTACTTC
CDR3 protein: CASSLGRAGTQYF

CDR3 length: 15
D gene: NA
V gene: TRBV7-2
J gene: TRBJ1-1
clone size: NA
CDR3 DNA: TGTGCCAGCAGCTTAGTCAGGGTGGGGAACACTGAAGCTTTCTTT
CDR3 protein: CASSLVRVGNTEAFF

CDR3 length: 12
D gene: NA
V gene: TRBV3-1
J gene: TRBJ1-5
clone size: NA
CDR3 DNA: TGTGCCAGCAGCCAAGGGTACCAGCCCCAGCATTTT
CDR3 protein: CASSQGYQPQHF

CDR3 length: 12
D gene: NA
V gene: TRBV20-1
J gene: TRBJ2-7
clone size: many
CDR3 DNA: TGCAGTGCCCTCGGGCAGTCCTACGAGCAGTACTTC
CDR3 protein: CSALGQSYEQYF

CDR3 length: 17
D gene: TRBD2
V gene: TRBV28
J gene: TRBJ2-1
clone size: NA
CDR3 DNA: TGTGCCAGCAGTTCTATCATAGCGGGGGATCCATACAATGAGCAGTTCTTC
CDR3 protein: CASSSIIAGDPYNEQFF

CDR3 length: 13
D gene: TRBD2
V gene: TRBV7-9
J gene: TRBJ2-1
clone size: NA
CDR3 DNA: TGTGCCAGCAGCCCCGGGACTACCTACGAGCAGTTCTTC
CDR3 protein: CASSPGTTYEQFF

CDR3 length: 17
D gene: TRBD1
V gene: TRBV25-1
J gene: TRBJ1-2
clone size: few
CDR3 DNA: TGTGCCAGCAGTCAGGGGGCGGACCATTTAGCTAACTATGGCTACACCTTC
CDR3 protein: CASSQGADHLANYGYTF

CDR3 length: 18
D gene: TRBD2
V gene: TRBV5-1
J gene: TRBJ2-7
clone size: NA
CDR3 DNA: TGCGCCAGCAGCTTGCCCACTAGCGGGGGGGACAAGTCCTACGAGCAGTACTTC
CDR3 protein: CASSLPTSGGDKSYEQYF

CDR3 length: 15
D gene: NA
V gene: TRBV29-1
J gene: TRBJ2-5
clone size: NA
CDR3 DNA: TGCAGCGTTGAACCCCGCGACAGGCTGAGGGAGACCCAGTACTTC
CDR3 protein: CSVEPRDRLRETQYF

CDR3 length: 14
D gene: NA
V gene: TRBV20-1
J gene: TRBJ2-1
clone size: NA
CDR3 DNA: TGCAGTGCTAGAATTGCCAGGGGGGGCGATGAGCAGTTCTTC
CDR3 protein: CSARIARGGDEQFF

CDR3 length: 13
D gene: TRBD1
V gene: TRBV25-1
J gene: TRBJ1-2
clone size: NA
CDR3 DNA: TGTGCCAGCAGTACCCAGGGGGCTAGAGGCTACACCTTC
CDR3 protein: CASSTQGARGYTF

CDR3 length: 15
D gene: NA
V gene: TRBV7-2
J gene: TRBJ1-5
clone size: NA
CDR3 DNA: TGTGCCAGCAGCTTAGAAACCAGGGGAAATCAGCCCCAGCATTTT
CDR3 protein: CASSLETRGNQPQHF

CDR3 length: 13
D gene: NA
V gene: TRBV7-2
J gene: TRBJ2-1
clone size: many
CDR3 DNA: TGTGCCAGCAGCTGGACTCCCTACAATGAGCAGTTCTTC
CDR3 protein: CASSWTPYNEQFF

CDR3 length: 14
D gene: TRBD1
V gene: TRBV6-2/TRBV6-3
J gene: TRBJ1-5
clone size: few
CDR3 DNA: TGTGCCAGCAGTTACTTGACAGGGAATCAGCCCCAGCATTTT
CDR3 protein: CASSYLTGNQPQHF

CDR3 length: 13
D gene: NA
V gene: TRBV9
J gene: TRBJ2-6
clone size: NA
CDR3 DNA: TGTGCCAGCAGCGTCCAGGGGGCCAACGTCCTGACTTTC
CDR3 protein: CASSVQGANVLTF

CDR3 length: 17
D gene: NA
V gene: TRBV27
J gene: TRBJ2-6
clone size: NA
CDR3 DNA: TGTGCCAGCAGTCTTGGGCGTTTTGGCTCTGGGGCCAACGTCCTGACTTTC
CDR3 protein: CASSLGRFGSGANVLTF

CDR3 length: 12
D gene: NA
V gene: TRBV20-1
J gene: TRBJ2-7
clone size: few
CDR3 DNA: TGCAGTGCTAGAGGAGGGCGCTACGAGCAGTACTTC
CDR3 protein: CSARGGRYEQYF